This entry features one T cell receptor (beta chain) sequence. The data were obtained in a study of T cell responses to AZD1222 COVID-19 vaccine. Some clones are missing from TCRdb's copy, which holds only in-frame ones; the method was immunoSEQ multiplex PCR. Of about 150,000 clones detected, about 93% appear once; the ten largest clones hold about 1.9%. The ends lost 5 bases at V and 0 bases at J; junction bases unmatched: 7. The CDR3 contains 15 residues. Germline CDR1 is SGHRS and CDR2 is YFSETQ. Material: peripheral blood, obtained on day 0 of AZD1222 vaccination. The rearrangement links TRBV5-1 to TRBJ2-7; 8 positions match TRBD2. This sequence was found in an adult in good health. The CDR3 loop is CASSESGGRSYEQYF. The CDR3, as DNA: TGCGCCAGCAGTGAAAGCGGGGGACGCTCCTACGAGCAGTACTTC.